The TCR beta chain described here comes from a study of blood T cells in healthy people across ages. This clonotype has only a few counts. Its antigen is not known. General observations from the study: A conclusive naive versus antigen-experienced comparison was prevented by the unsorted PBMCs.

Combining a sample-barcoded 5' primer with a J-beta primer mix, a second PCR ran for roughly 6 to 12 cycles. Each cDNA molecule was tagged by a template-switch adaptor with 12 random nucleotides. TCRdb recomputed calls from the 5' RACE reads with MiXCR, one row per CDR3 protein. The sample shows about 1.4 million distinct CDR3 sequences, around 59% of them seen only once. Per germline, CDR1 MDHEN and CDR2 SYDVKM. V lost 8 bases and J lost 5, with 13 bases in between. This CDR3 region has 14 residues. Sequencing was carried out using blood. This TCR was recovered from a man aged 18 to 29 in good health. This rearrangement joins TRBV28 to TRBJ1-6; no firm D call. CDR3 in DNA: TGTGCCAGCGGGCCAGATCGCAATAATTCACCCCTCCACTTT. Its protein product is CASGPDRNNSPLHF.